This T cell receptor (beta chain) was observed in a study of CXCR3-negative and CXCR3-positive naive CD8 T cells. The CDR3 sequence is 18 residues long. In germline, CDR1 is MNHEY, CDR2 SVGAGI. Points from the study as a whole: CXCR3-negative naive cells had less hydrophobic TRB CDR3s than did CXCR3-positive naive cells. Both of the naive subsets showed about the same high diversity, but memory CD8+ cells had much less.

As for this clonotype: Its antigen is as yet unknown.

Triplicate sorts of around 300,000 cells per CD8+ subset. Naive cells were sorted as CD45RO-, CCR7+, CD27+ and CD95-. Libraries were UMI-labeled 5' RACE TRB cDNA. For each CDR3 protein, TCRdb gives one entry from its re-call of the 5' RACE reads, without DNA. Its table lists around 160,000 distinct CDR3 sequences. Sample: naive CXCR3+ CD8+ T cells from blood. Stated subset: CD45RO-CCR7+CD27+CD95- naive CD8+ T cells expressing CXCR3 (TNR3+). The chain couples TRBV6-5 to TRBJ2-1; TCRdb's D call, TRBD1, is unchecked because there is no DNA. The receptor was derived from a human donor in good health. Some clones in this sample may be carry-over from other donors' samples. The chain's CDR3 is CASSHLNAGLGFYNEQFF.